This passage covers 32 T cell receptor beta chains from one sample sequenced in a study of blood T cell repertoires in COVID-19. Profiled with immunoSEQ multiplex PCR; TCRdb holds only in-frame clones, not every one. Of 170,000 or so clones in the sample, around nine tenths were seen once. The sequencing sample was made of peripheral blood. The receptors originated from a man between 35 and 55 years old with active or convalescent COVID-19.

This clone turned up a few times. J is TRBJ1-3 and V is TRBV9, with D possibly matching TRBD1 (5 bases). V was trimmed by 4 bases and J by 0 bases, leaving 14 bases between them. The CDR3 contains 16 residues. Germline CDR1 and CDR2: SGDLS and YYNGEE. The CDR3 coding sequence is TGTGCCAGCAGCCCCCCCGACAGCCGCTCTGGAAACACCATATATTTT. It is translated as CASSPPDSRSGNTIYF.

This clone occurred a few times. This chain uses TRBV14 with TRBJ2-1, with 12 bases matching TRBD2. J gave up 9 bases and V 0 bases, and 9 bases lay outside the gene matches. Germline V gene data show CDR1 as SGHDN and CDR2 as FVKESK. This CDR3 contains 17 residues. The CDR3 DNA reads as TGTGCCAGCAGCCAAGACCTTTCTAGCGGGGGGGCCGGTGAGCAGTTCTTC. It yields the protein CASSQDLSSGGAGEQFF.

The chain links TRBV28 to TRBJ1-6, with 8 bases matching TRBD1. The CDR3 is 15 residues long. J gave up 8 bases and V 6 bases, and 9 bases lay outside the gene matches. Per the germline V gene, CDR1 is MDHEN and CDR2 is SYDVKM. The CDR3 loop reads CASSRPGQAYSPLHF. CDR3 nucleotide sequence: TGTGCCAGCAGCCGCCCGGGACAGGCTTATTCACCCCTCCACTTT.

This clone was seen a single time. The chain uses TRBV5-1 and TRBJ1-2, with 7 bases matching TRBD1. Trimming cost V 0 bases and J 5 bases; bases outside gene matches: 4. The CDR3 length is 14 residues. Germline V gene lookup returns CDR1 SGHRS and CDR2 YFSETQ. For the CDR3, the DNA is TGCGCCAGCAGCTTGGGCACAGGGGAGTATGGCTACACCTTC. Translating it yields CASSLGTGEYGYTF.

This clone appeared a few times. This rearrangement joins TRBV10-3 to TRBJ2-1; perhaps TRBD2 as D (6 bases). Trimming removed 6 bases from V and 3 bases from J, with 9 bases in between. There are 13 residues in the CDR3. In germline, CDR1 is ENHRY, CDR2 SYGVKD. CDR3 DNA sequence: TGTGCCATCAGCTTGGGGGGCTACAATGAGCAGTTCTTC. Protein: CAISLGGYNEQFF.

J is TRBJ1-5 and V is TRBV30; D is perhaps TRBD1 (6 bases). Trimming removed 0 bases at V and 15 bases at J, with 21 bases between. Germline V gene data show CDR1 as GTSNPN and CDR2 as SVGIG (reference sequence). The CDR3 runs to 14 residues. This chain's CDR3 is CAWSVQGPRGLRHF. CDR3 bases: TGTGCCTGGAGTGTACAAGGGCCCAGGGGCCTTAGGCATTTT.

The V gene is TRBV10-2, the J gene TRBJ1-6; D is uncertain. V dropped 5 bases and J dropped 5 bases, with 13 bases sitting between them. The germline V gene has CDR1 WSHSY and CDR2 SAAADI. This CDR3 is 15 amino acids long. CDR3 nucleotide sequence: TGCGCCAGCAGTCTTCAGACCGGGGATAATTCACCCCTCCACTTT. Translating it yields CASSLQTGDNSPLHF.

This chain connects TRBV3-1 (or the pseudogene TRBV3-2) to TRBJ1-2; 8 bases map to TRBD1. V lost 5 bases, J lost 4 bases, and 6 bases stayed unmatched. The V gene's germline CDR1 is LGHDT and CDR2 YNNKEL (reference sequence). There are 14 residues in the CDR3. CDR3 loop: CASSVGQGGYGYTF. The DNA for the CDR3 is TGTGCCAGCAGCGTCGGACAGGGAGGCTATGGCTACACCTTC.

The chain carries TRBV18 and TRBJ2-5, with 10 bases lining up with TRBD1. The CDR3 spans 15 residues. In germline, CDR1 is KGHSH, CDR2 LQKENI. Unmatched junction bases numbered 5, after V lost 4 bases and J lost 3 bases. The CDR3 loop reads CASSLTDRGEETQYF. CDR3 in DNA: TGTGCCAGCTCACTTACGGACAGGGGGGAAGAGACCCAGTACTTC.

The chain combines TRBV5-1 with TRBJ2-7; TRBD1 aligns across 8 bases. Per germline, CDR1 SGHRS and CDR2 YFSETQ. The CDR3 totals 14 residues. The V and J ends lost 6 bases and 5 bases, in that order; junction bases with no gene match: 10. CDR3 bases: TGCGCCAGCACCTTAGACAGGGGCAGCCACGAGCAGTACTTC. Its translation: CASTLDRGSHEQYF.

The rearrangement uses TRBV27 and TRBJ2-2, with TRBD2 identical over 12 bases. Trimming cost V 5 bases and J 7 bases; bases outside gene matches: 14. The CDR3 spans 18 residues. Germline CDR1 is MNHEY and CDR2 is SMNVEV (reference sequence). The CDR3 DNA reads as TGTGCCAGCAGTCCTAAGGGCCTAGCGGGGGGGCCCGGCGGGGAGCTGTTTTTT. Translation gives CASSPKGLAGGPGGELFF.

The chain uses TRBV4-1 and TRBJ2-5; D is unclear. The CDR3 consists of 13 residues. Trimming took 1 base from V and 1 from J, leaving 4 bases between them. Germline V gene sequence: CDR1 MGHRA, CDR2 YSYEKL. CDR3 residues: CASSQGAQETQYF. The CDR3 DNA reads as TGCGCCAGCAGCCAAGGGGCCCAAGAGACCCAGTACTTC.

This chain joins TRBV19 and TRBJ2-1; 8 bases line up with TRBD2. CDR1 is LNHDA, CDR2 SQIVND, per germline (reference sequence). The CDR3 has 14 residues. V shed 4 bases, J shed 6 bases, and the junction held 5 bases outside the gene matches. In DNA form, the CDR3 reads TGTGCCAGTAGTACCCTCGGGGGGGCCAATGAGCAGTTCTTC. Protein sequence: CASSTLGGANEQFF.

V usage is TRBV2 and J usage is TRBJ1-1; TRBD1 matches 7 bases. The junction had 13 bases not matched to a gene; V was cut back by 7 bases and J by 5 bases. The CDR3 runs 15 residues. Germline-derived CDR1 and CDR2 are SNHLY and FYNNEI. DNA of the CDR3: TGTGCCAGCAATGGGCCGGGGACAGAGGGGACTGAAGCTTTCTTT. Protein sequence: CASNGPGTEGTEAFF.

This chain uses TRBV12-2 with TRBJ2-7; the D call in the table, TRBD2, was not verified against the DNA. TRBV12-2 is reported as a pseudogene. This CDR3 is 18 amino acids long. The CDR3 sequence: CASRFLRVGTSGEYEQYF. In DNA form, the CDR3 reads TGTGCAAGTCGCTTCCTTAGGGTAGGGACTAGCGGGGAATACGAGCAGTACTTC.

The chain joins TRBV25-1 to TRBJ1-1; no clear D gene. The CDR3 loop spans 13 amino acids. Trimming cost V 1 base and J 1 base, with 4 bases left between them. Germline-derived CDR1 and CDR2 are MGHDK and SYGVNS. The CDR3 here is CASSEFGNTEAFF. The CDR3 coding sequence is TGTGCCAGCAGTGAATTCGGGAACACTGAAGCTTTCTTT.

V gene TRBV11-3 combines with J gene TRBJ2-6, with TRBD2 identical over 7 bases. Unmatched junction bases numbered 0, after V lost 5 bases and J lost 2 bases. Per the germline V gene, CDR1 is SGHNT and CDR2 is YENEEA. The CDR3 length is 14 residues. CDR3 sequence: CASSRGAGANVLTF. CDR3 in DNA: TGTGCCAGCAGCCGGGGGGCTGGGGCCAACGTCCTGACTTTC.

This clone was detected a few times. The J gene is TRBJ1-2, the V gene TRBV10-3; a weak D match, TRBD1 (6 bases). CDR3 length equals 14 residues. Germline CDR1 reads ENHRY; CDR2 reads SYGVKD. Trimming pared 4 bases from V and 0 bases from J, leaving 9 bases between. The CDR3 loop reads CAISGTEANYGYTF. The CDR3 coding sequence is TGTGCCATCAGTGGGACAGAAGCTAACTATGGCTACACCTTC.

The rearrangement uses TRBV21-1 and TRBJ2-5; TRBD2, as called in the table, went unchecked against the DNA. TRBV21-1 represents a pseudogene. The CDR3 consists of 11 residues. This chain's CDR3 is CASKWSGAQYF. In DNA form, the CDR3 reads TGTGCCAGCAAGTGGTCGGGAGCCCAGTACTTC.

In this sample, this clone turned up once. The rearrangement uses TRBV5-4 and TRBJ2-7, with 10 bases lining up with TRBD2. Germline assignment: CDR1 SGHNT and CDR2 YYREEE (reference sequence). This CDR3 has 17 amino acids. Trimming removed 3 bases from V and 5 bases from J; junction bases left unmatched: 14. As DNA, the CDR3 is TGTGCCAGCAGCTCCTCCCACACTCTAGCGGGGGTGAACGAGCAGTACTTC. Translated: CASSSSHTLAGVNEQYF.

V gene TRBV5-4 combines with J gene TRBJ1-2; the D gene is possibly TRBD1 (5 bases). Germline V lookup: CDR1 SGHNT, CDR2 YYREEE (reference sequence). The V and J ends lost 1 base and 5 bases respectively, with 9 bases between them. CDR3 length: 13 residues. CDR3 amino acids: CASSLQGQYGYTF. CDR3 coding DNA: TGTGCCAGCAGCTTGCAGGGCCAATATGGCTACACCTTC.

Here the CDR3 DNA reads TGTGCCAGCAGCCCAGGAAACACTGAAGCTTTCTTT. The encoded protein is CASSPGNTEAFF. The chain has TRBV3-1 (or the pseudogene TRBV3-2) and TRBJ1-1, with D uncertain. The CDR3 is 12 residues long. Trimming cost V 4 bases and J 2 bases, with 5 bases left between them. From germline, CDR1 is LGHDT and CDR2 YNNKEL (reference sequence).

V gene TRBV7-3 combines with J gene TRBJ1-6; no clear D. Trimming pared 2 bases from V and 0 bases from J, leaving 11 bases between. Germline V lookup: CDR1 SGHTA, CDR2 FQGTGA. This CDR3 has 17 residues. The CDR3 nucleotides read TGTGCCAGCAGCTTATACAGCCGAAGCTCCTATAATTCACCCCTCCACTTT. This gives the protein CASSLYSRSSYNSPLHF.

The CDR3 bases are TGTGCCAGCAGTGACCAGGGCGTTGGGGCCAACGTCCTGACTTTC. Its translation is CASSDQGVGANVLTF. The chain recombines TRBV6-1 with TRBJ2-6; TRBD1 might be the D (5 bases). V lost 3 bases and J lost 3, with 9 bases in between. The germline V gene encodes CDR1 MNHNS and CDR2 SASEGT. The CDR3 length is 15 residues.

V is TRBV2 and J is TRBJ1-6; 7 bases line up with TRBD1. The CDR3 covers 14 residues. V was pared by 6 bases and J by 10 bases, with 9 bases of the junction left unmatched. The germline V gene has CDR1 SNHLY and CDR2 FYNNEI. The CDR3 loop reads CASSADRVGSPLHF. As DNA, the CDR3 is TGTGCCAGCAGCGCAGACAGGGTGGGCTCACCCCTCCACTTT.

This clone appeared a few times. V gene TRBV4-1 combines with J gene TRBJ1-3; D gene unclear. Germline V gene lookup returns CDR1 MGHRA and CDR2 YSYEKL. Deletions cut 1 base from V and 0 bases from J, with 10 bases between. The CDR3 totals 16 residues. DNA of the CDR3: TGCGCCAGCAGCCAAGTGGCAGCGAGCTCTGGAAACACCATATATTTT. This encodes CASSQVAASSGNTIYF.

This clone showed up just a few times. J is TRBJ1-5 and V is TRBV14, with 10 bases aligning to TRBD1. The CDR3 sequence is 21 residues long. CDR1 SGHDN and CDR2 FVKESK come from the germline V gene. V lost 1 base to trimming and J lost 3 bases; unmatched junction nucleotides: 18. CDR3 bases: TGTGCCAGCAGCCAAGTCAGGGACAGGGGAATTCTTTCCCTAATCAATCAGCCCCAGCATTTT. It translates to CASSQVRDRGILSLINQPQHF. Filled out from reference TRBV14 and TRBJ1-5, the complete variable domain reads EAGVTQFPSHSVIEKGQTVTLRCDPISGHDNLYWYRRVMGKEIKFLLHFVKESKQDESGMPNNRFLAERTGGTYSTLKVQPAELEDSGVYFCASSQVRDRGILSLINQPQHFGDGTRLSIL.

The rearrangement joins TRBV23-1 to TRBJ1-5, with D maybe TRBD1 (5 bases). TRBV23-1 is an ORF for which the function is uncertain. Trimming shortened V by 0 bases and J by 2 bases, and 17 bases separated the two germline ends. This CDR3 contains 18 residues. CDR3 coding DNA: TGCGCCAGCAGTCAATCGGGGGGAGCCGGGCCTCGCAATCAGCCCCAGCATTTT. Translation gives CASSQSGGAGPRNQPQHF.

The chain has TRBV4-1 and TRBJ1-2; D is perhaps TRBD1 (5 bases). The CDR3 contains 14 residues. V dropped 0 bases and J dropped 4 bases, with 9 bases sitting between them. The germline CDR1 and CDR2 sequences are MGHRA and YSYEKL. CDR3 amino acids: CASSQEEGRYGYTF. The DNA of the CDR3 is TGCGCCAGCAGCCAAGAGGAGGGACGCTATGGCTACACCTTC.

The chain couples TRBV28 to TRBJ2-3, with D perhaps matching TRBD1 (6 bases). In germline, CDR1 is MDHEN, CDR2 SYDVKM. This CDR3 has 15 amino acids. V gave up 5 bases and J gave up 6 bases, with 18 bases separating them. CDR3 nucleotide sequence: TGTGCCAGCAGTAAAAACACCGGGACATCGGATACGCAGTATTTT. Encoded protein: CASSKNTGTSDTQYF.

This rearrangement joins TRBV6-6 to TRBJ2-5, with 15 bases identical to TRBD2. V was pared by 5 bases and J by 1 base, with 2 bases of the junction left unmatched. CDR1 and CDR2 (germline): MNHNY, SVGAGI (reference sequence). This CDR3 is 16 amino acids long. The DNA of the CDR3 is TGTGCCAGCAGTCTGGGACTAGCGGGGGGCCAAGAGACCCAGTACTTC. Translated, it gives CASSLGLAGGQETQYF.

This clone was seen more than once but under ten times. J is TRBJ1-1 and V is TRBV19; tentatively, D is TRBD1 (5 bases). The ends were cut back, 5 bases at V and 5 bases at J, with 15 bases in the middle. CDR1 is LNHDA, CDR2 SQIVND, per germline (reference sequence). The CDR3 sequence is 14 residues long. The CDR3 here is CASSGAGRGTEAFF. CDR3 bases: TGTGCCAGTAGTGGGGCAGGTCGAGGAACTGAAGCTTTCTTT.